This T cell receptor (beta chain) comes out of a study of beta chain features in type 1 diabetes (dated by TCRdb to between 2018 and 2020). Regarding the study in general: No differences in mean age, gender distribution, total cell number or subset yield were found between patients and healthy donors. A total of about 110 million sorted cells were examined across all samples, and the number of cells per subset was strongly correlated with RNA yield. The study compared TCRB repertoires of sorted circulating CD4+ T cell subsets between recently diagnosed type 1 diabetes patients and matched healthy donors. Regulatory and stem cell-like memory subsets were isolated from only 8 patients and about eight healthy donors, whereas naive and central memory subsets came from all 28 donors. Overall study results and their limits: Naive, central memory and regulatory TCRB repertoires appeared to be more alike among patients than among healthy donors. PCR might favor shorter templates, but patient and control samples were amplified and corrected together, so any skew would affect both groups equally. Type 1 diabetes patients showed a moderate but significant shortening of TCRB CDR3 length in all four CD4+ subsets. Because cDNA was sequenced instead of genomic DNA, activated cells with high expression could be over-represented, although the groups did not differ in activation or CD3 levels. Only small numbers of individuals were included in the HLA sub-analyses, which left unresolved whether HLA type had any influence on TCRB rearrangement. At VDJ recombination sites, patients with type 1 diabetes made fewer insertions and deleted more nucleotides, a pattern implying thymic rearrangement abnormalities.

Regarding this clone: The specificity of this receptor is unknown. Per-base quality was not reported, and no clone a single base away is much larger than it.

The CDR1 and CDR2 encoded by the germline V gene (reference sequence) are LNHDA and SQIVND. The CDR3, cysteine through phenylalanine, is 14 amino acids long. Solely the CDR3 DNA is kept, with 42 bases framed from the first base. Unmatched junction bases come to 9, with V trimmed by 8 bases and J by 6 bases. A single peripheral blood draw of approximately 110 mL on average was collected from each donor into heparinised tubes. Using a panel that included CD45RO, CCR7, CD25, CD127, CD95 and CD27, naive, central memory, regulatory and stem cell-like memory CD4+ T cells were sorted on a BD FACSAria II. Purity was above 98% for every sorted population. PBMCs were separated immediately by Lymphoprep density gradient centrifugation and were stained directly, without being cultured. So that batch effects would be minimized, each experiment stained and sorted samples in pairs, pairing one healthy donor with one patient.

The High Capacity cDNA Reverse Transcription Kit was used to reverse transcribe all of the isolated RNA, meaning that expressed TCRB transcripts were what got sequenced. For stem cell-like memory T cell samples, survey-depth immunoSEQ sequencing was used, averaging around 910,000 total reads per sample. After sorted cells were lysed in RLT buffer, RNA was extracted with DNase-treated RNeasy Micro or Mini kits, with the choice depending on cell number. To prevent cross-contamination, each cell subset was processed individually, whereas patient and healthy donor samples were processed jointly. Using the immunoSEQ multiplex PCR, TCRB sequences were amplified from cDNA into 87-bp fragments spanning the CDR3 region. Sequencing of the amplicons was performed on the Illumina HiSeq platform. The authors' analysis ran thus. Synthetic template baselines were used to correct PCR bias computationally, reads within Hamming distance 2 were collapsed together, and singletons that could not be merged were discarded. Reads were aligned against IMGT to assign V, D and J genes, CDR3 length and insertions or deletions at six rearrangement sites. Within each subset, clonotype counts were normalized to the number of sorted cells before true diversity and Gini coefficients were calculated with the tcR R package. The overlap coefficient, calculated on TCRB nucleotide sequences, was used to quantify repertoire sharing. TCRdb mirrors the immuneACCESS table, restricted to in-frame sequences. Some clones are absent from its copies; in checked studies, under half trace to an unresolved V gene, and the reason for the others is unknown. V and J calls plus clone size are reproduced from that table; the DNA served to infer D and trimming. This sample gives tens of thousands of clones in total; roughly 30% of them show up just once. In total, the top ten clones hold roughly 0.44% of the sample.

The clonotype originates from a woman aged 18 to 35 in good health. Source material: stem cell memory CD4+ T cells from blood. The cell subset or site label corresponds to: stem cell-like memory CD4+ T cells. Recombination joined TRBV19 with TRBJ1-4; TRBD1 aligns with 7 central bases. The DNA is as follows: TGTGCCAGTCGACTCGACAGGGAGGATGAAAAACTGTTTTTT. This encodes CASRLDREDEKLFF.